The 9 T cell receptor beta chains below come from one sample, sequenced in a study of tumor-infiltrating lymphocytes in primary liver carcinoma. From about 0.45 ug total RNA, TCR beta cDNA was generated with a primer in the constant region. Libraries of TCR beta came from three nested multiplex PCR rounds with slightly modified ARM-PCR. With TRBV1-TRBV30 forward primers and a C-beta reverse primer, the first two PCR rounds were run for about 10 cycles each. TCRdb reanalysed the multiplex PCR reads using MiXCR and keeps one entry per CDR3 protein. The data show 95,000 to 150,000 distinct CDR3 sequences, 64% seen once. The tissue used was unsorted bulk material of about 19-31 mg. RNA and DNA were co-extracted from it with the AllPrep DNA/RNA mini kit. Sequenced input: liver tumor tissue from sampling region 3. Subset given: tumor region T3, left-lateral pole. These receptors originate from a woman in her sixties with primary liver carcinoma and hepatitis B virus infection.

This clonotype was counted many times. The chain joins TRBV29-1 to TRBJ2-3; the match to TRBD1 covers 7 bases. Trimming took 7 bases from V and 5 from J; bases not matched to a gene: 9. Germline V CDR1 and CDR2: SQVTM, ANQGSEA. The CDR3 loop spans 13 amino acids. CDR3: CSADQGDGDTQYF. The CDR3 nucleotides are TGCAGCGCCGACCAGGGGGATGGAGATACGCAGTATTTT.

Concerning this clonotype: The junction differs from germline at one of its ends, possibly a read error. The chain has TRBV11-1 and TRBJ2-4; 7 nucleotides line up with TRBD2. Germline V CDR1 and CDR2: SGHAT, FQDESV (reference sequence). The CDR3 sequence is 17 residues long. CDR3 in DNA: TGTGCTAGCAGCTTTCCCGGGACTAACGGGACCAAAAACATTCAGTACTTC. Its translation: CASSFPGTNGTKNIQYF.

This clonotype was observed many times. This sequence joins TRBV12-3 or TRBV12-4 and TRBJ2-1; D is possibly TRBD2 (6 bases). The V and J ends lost 1 base and 7 bases respectively, with 11 bases between them. The length of the CDR3 is 14 residues. CDR3 sequence reads: CASSLGGEENEQFF. CDR3 coding DNA: TGTGCCAGCAGTTTAGGGGGGGAGGAGAATGAGCAGTTCTTC.

V and J are TRBV6-1 and TRBJ2-3; D is uncertain. The CDR3 is 14 amino acids. V was clipped by 7 bases and J by 3 bases, with 14 bases between them. Germline V gene lookup returns CDR1 MNHNS and CDR2 SASEGT. In DNA form, the CDR3 reads TGTGCCAGCATTGATAGTGACCCTACAGATACGCAGTATTTT. Translation: CASIDSDPTDTQYF.

Turning to this clonotype: This CDR3 fails to terminate in the conserved phenylalanine or tryptophan, so it likely reflects a read error. The chain links TRBV29-1 to TRBJ2-5, with D possibly being TRBD1 (8 bases). The CDR3 has 15 amino acids. Looked up from germline, CDR1 is SQVTM and CDR2 is ANQGSEA. DNA of the CDR3: TGCAGCGTTCCCCCTGACAGGGGAGGGCAAGAGACTCAGTACTTA. Translated, it gives CSVPPDRGGQETQYL.

As regards this clonotype: One base away lies a much larger clone, so this may be a sequencing read error. CDR3 nucleotide sequence: TGTGCCAGCAGTAAAGCAACAGATGAGCAGTTCTTC. It translates to CASSKATDEQFF. The genes are TRBV6-1 and TRBJ2-1, with no clear D. The CDR3 is 12 residues long. Looked up from germline, CDR1 is MNHNS and CDR2 is SASEGT.

The rearrangement uses TRBV11-2 and TRBJ2-7; unclear D gene. The CDR3 is 14 amino acids. Looked up from germline, CDR1 is SGHAT and CDR2 is FQNNGV. V was cut by 5 bases and J by 3 bases, with 14 bases left in between. The CDR3 sequence is CASSTARPFYEQYF. In nucleotides, the CDR3 is TGTGCCAGCAGCACGGCTAGGCCTTTCTACGAGCAGTACTTC.

On this clonotype: The junction differs from germline at one of its ends, possibly a read error. The chain couples TRBV11-2 to TRBJ2-1; D is unclear. This CDR3 region has 16 residues. Germline V gene data show CDR1 as SGHAT and CDR2 as FQNNGV. CDR3 protein: CASSPGGASRYNEQLF. As DNA, the CDR3 is TGTGCCAGCAGCCCCGGCGGCGCGAGCCGGTACAATGAGCAGCTCTTC. Variable domain in full (rest from reference TRBV11-2 and TRBJ2-1): EAGVAQSPRYKIIEKRQSVAFWCNPISGHATLYWYQQILGQGPKLLIQFQNNGVVDDSQLPKDRFSAERLKGVDSTLKIQPAKLEDSAVYLCASSPGGASRYNEQLFGPGTRLTVL.

A word on this clonotype: Germline and junction disagree at one end, which may indicate a read error. The chain recombines TRBV7-9 with TRBJ1-1; D is ambiguous. The CDR3 sequence is 13 residues long. The germline gives CDR1 SEHNR, CDR2 FQNEAQ (reference sequence). The CDR3 DNA is TGTGCCAGCGGCTCGGGGTTCTTCACTGAGGCTTTCTTT. This encodes CASGSGFFTEAFF.